One and the same sample provided the 17 T cell receptor beta chains below, sequenced in a study of monozygotic twins with inflammatory bowel disease. From the 5' RACE reads, TCRdb lists one entry per CDR3 protein and no DNA. The ten most abundant clones cover under 3% of a sample with about 420,000 distinct CDR3 sequences. The specimen was blood. The source of these receptors is a human donor with ulcerative colitis or Crohn's disease, or a healthy co-twin of an affected twin (not recorded which).

The chain has TRBV5-1 and TRBJ2-3. Germline CDR1 SGHRS, CDR2 YFSETQ. CDR3 length equals 12 residues. This CDR3 is CASSRGSDTQYF.

The CDR3 loop reads CASSLDYYPGELFF. The rearrangement links TRBV5-4 to TRBJ2-2. The CDR3 runs to 14 residues. Germline-derived CDR1 and CDR2 are SGHNT and YYREEE (reference sequence).

The gene calls are TRBV5-4 and TRBJ2-2; TCRdb outputs TRBD2, but without DNA this stays unchecked. Germline assignment: CDR1 SGHNT and CDR2 YYREEE (reference sequence). CDR3 length: 16 residues. The CDR3: CASSSGLQLNTGELFF.

The gene calls are TRBV6-6 and TRBJ2-7. This CDR3 comprises 13 residues. Germline CDR1 MNHNY, CDR2 SVGAGI (reference sequence). The CDR3 reads CASSYGSYGEQYF.

The chain uses TRBV29-1 and TRBJ1-2. The germline gives CDR1 SQVTM, CDR2 ANQGSEA. There are 16 residues in the CDR3. CDR3 sequence: CSVEVSVEGLVAGYTF. Variable domain in full (rest from reference TRBV29-1 and TRBJ1-2): SAVISQKPSRDICQRGTSLTIQCQVDSQVTMMFWYRQQPGQSLTLIATANQGSEATYESGFVIDKFPISRPNLTFSTLTVSNMSPEDSSIYLCSVEVSVEGLVAGYTFGSGTRLTVV.

The rearrangement links TRBV20-1 to TRBJ2-1; TCRdb proposes TRBD2, but this gene call is untestable without DNA. CDR1 is DFQATT and CDR2 is SNEGSKA in the germline V gene (reference sequence). This CDR3 region has 16 residues. CDR3 protein: CSATNYGKSSYNEQFF.

The J gene is TRBJ2-4, the V gene TRBV28; TCRdb proposes TRBD1, but this gene call is untestable without DNA. In germline, CDR1 is MDHEN, CDR2 SYDVKM. The CDR3 spans 14 residues. CDR3 sequence reads: CASSSRQGWDIQYF.

J is TRBJ2-3 and V is TRBV20-1; with no DNA, the TCRdb D assignment of TRBD1 cannot be verified. Germline-derived CDR1 and CDR2 are DFQATT and SNEGSKA (reference sequence). The CDR3 runs to 16 residues. Here the CDR3 reads CSAIPSGYASTDTQYF.

The rearrangement joins TRBV7-2 to TRBJ2-1; there is no DNA to check the TCRdb D call of TRBD1. Per germline, CDR1 SGHTA and CDR2 FQGNSA. The CDR3 extends over 16 amino acids. The CDR3: CASSHRTGVTYNEQFF. The full variable domain, in which reference TRBV7-2 and TRBJ2-1 provide the parts outside the CDR3, is GAGVSQSPSNKVTEKGKDVELRCDPISGHTALYWYRQSLGQGLEFLIYFQGNSAPDKSGLPSDRFSAERTGGSVSTLTIQRTQQEDSAVYLCASSHRTGVTYNEQFFGPGTRLTVL.

The chain uses TRBV5-6 and TRBJ2-1; TCRdb indicates TRBD1, and absent DNA this call remains unverified. CDR3 length: 14 residues. Germline V lookup: CDR1 SGHDT, CDR2 YYEEEE. The CDR3 spells CASSKRGGLNEQFF.

This sequence joins TRBV5-6 and TRBJ1-2; there is no DNA to check the TCRdb D call of TRBD1. The germline CDR1 and CDR2 sequences are SGHDT and YYEEEE. This CDR3 comprises 14 residues. The CDR3 sequence is CASSPRAGTYGYTF.

This chain connects TRBV18 to TRBJ1-5; TCRdb gives TRBD1 as the D gene, but with no DNA this cannot be confirmed. The CDR3 totals 14 residues. The germline V gene encodes CDR1 KGHSH and CDR2 LQKENI. This CDR3 reads CASSPGTGNQPQHF.

The chain couples TRBV5-1 to TRBJ1-1; the TCRdb call, TRBD1, lacks DNA for checking. The CDR3 runs to 14 residues. Germline V gene lookup returns CDR1 SGHRS and CDR2 YFSETQ. This chain's CDR3 is CASSFRGARTEAFF.

The chain employs TRBV5-1 and TRBJ2-1; the D call from TCRdb, TRBD2, cannot be confirmed without DNA. Germline-derived CDR1 and CDR2 are SGHRS and YFSETQ. This CDR3 has 14 amino acids. Here the CDR3 reads CASSPSGRAERQFF.

The V gene is TRBV9, the J gene TRBJ2-5; the TRBD2 assignment by TCRdb is unverifiable without DNA. This CDR3 has 16 amino acids. Germline V gives CDR1 SGDLS, CDR2 YYNGEE. The CDR3: CASSVDGAGGQETQYF.

The V call is TRBV5-1, the J call TRBJ2-7; TCRdb outputs TRBD1, but without DNA this stays unchecked. Germline V gene data show CDR1 as SGHRS and CDR2 as YFSETQ. The CDR3 loop spans 14 amino acids. The CDR3 protein is CASSLAGGDYEQYF.

The CDR3 loop is CASSLRLREQYF. The V call is TRBV12-3 or TRBV12-4, the J call TRBJ2-7. CDR3 length: 12 amino acids.